This T cell receptor beta chain is from a study of tumour-infiltrating T cells in Burkitt lymphoma. The overall study: Survival, overall and progression-free, tracked with productive clonality.

TCRdb's table, derived via immunoSEQ multiplex PCR, lists solely in-frame clones and lacks some. This sample yields about 15,000 clones, of which 75% are seen a single time; about 7.2% belongs to the top ten. The source material was tumor tissue. This TCR derives from a human donor with diffuse large B-cell lymphoma.

In nucleotides, the CDR3 is TGTGCCAGCAGTAGTCCTTATACGCAGTATTTT. It encodes CASSSPYTQYF. This chain connects TRBV2 to TRBJ2-3; D is ambiguous. Between the trimmed V and J ends, which lost 5 bases and 7 bases, there was a span of 7 bases. The germline V gene encodes CDR1 SNHLY and CDR2 FYNNEI. There are 11 residues in the CDR3.